These 10 T cell receptor beta chains came from one sample sequenced in a study of response to subunit inactivated influenza vaccine (dated by TCRdb to 2017 to 2018). The library was obtained by RT-PCR. The instrument given in TCRdb is Illumina HiSeq 2500. The raw public data were reprocessed by TCRdb itself: fastp quality trimming at Q25, MiXCR clonotype calling, in-frame beta chains only. A single entry per CDR3 protein holds the most common genes and DNA from its merged rows. The sample includes approximately 700,000 distinct CDR3 sequences, with approximately 14% observed a single time. The biggest ten clones account for approximately 10% of the sample. Sequenced here: PBMCs from blood, sampled roughly 12 days after vaccination. Receptors originate from a man aged 45-60 years who received an inactivated influenza vaccine. Donor details come from another sample of the same person, matched by shared clones.

The chain has TRBV20-1 and TRBJ2-2, with TRBD2 matching over 8 bases. J lost 1 base, V lost 3 bases, and 1 base had no gene match. This CDR3 is built from 14 residues. Per germline, CDR1 DFQATT and CDR2 SNEGSKA (reference sequence). The CDR3 is CSASTSGNTGELFF. CDR3 DNA sequence: TGCAGTGCTAGTACTAGCGGGAACACCGGGGAGCTGTTTTTT.

This clonotype was detected only a few times. The rearrangement joins TRBV6-5 to TRBJ2-7; tentatively, D is TRBD2 (7 bases). CDR3 size: 15 residues. Germline CDR1 MNHEY, CDR2 SVGAGI. V dropped 4 bases and J dropped 2 bases, with 15 bases sitting between them. DNA of the CDR3: TGTGCCAGCAGTTTTGGGGACGGGGGGCCCTACGAGCAGTACTTC. Amino acids: CASSFGDGGPYEQYF.

This clonotype was seen a handful of times. The CDR3 sequence: CASSQDRGAGEKLFF. CDR3 coding DNA: TGCGCCAGCAGCCAAGATCGGGGGGCTGGCGAAAAACTGTTTTTT. The chain couples TRBV4-3 to TRBJ1-4; D is perhaps TRBD1 (6 bases). CDR1 LGHNA and CDR2 YSLEER come from the germline V gene. V was shortened by 0 bases and J by 8 bases, with 13 bases between the two germline ends. The CDR3 length is 15 residues.

This clonotype was observed a handful of times. The chain combines TRBV6-1 with TRBJ2-6, with TRBD1 matching over 11 bases. Germline-derived CDR1 and CDR2 are MNHNS and SASEGT. The CDR3 contains 17 residues. Trimming cost V 5 bases and J 0 bases; bases outside gene matches: 3. The CDR3 bases are TGTGCCAGCAGTAGGACAGGGGGCTCCTCTGGGGCCAACGTCCTGACTTTC. It encodes CASSRTGGSSGANVLTF.

This clonotype was counted ten times or more. This chain connects TRBV7-2 to TRBJ2-7, with 7 bases identical to TRBD1. The CDR3 spans 14 residues. Germline loops: CDR1 SGHTA, CDR2 FQGNSA. After removal of 5 bases from V and 0 bases from J, the junction contained 4 bases not matched to a gene. CDR3 DNA sequence: TGTGCCAGCAGCCGACAGGGTAGCTCCTACGAGCAGTACTTC. It is translated as CASSRQGSSYEQYF. The full variable domain, with the rest looked up from reference TRBV7-2 and TRBJ2-7, is GAGVSQSPSNKVTEKGKDVELRCDPISGHTALYWYRQSLGQGLEFLIYFQGNSAPDKSGLPSDRFSAERTGGSVSTLTIQRTQQEDSAVYLCASSRQGSSYEQYFGPGTRLTVT.

This clonotype has only a few counts. This chain joins TRBV6-1 and TRBJ2-3; D may be TRBD1 (6 bases). Germline values: CDR1 MNHNS, CDR2 SASEGT. The V end was cut by 6 bases, the J end by 4 bases, with 17 bases between. The CDR3 runs to 15 residues. The CDR3 coding sequence is TGTGCCAGCAGATCGACAGGCGATCTCGCAGATACGCAGTATTTT. Amino acid sequence: CASRSTGDLADTQYF.

This clonotype was seen ten or more times. The rearrangement uses TRBV11-2 and TRBJ2-7, with D unresolved. With 4 bases removed from V and 3 bases from J, the gap between germline ends came to 13 bases. The CDR3 is made up of 14 amino acids. Germline-derived CDR1 and CDR2 are SGHAT and FQNNGV. The CDR3 region has the DNA TGTGCCAGCAGCTCCTTACGTTGGGACTACGAGCAGTACTTC. Its translation: CASSSLRWDYEQYF.

This clonotype was detected many times. The rearrangement joins TRBV11-2 to TRBJ2-3; D call uncertain. CDR1 and CDR2 from the germline V gene are SGHAT and FQNNGV. V lost 4 bases and J lost 3, with 5 bases in between. This CDR3 spans 12 amino acids. The CDR3: CASSSRTDTQYF. The CDR3 bases are TGTGCCAGCAGCTCCCGGACAGATACGCAGTATTTT. Using reference TRBV11-2 and TRBJ2-3 for the parts outside the CDR3, the full variable domain is EAGVAQSPRYKIIEKRQSVAFWCNPISGHATLYWYQQILGQGPKLLIQFQNNGVVDDSQLPKDRFSAERLKGVDSTLKIQPAKLEDSAVYLCASSSRTDTQYFGPGTRLTVL.

The table lists this clonotype with a few counts. This rearrangement joins TRBV6-2 or TRBV6-3 to TRBJ1-1, with D possibly TRBD1 on 5 matching bases. From germline, CDR1 is MNHEY and CDR2 SVGEGT. CDR3 length: 13 amino acids. Trimming cost V 2 bases and J 4 bases, with 8 bases left between them. The CDR3 spells CASSYRGSTEAFF. The CDR3 DNA is TGTGCCAGCAGTTACCGGGGCAGCACTGAAGCTTTCTTT.

Of note for this clonotype: At one end, the junction sequence differs from germline, possibly due to a read error. The gene calls are TRBV15 and TRBJ2-2; 9 bases are a match to TRBD2. CDR3 size: 17 residues. Germline values: CDR1 LNHNV, CDR2 YYDKDF (reference sequence). CDR3 in DNA: TGTGCCACCAGCAGGGATATAGCGGGAGTGAACACCGGTGAGCTGTTTTTT. It is translated as CATSRDIAGVNTGELFF.